Listed below are T cell receptor beta chains from one sample, sequenced in a study of shared clonotypes between healthy human individuals. Profiled with immunoSEQ multiplex PCR; TCRdb holds only in-frame clones, not every one. The sample contains about 510,000 clones, over 75% of which appear only once. Sequencing was performed on PBMCs. The receptor set was obtained from a woman aged 40 to 49 in good health. Some clones in this sample may be carry-over from other donors' samples. The CDR3 runs from the conserved cysteine through the conserved F or W. Fields, in order: V gene, D gene, J gene, clone size, CDR3 DNA, CDR3 protein. A D gene is named only where the DNA matches it firmly. Rows give clone size only sometimes, using once, few, many, or a class for an expanded clone.

TRBV7-8,NA,TRBJ1-5,NA,TGTGCCAGCAGCTTGTATAAACCGGGGCGGGGGAGCAATCAGCCCCAGCATTTT,CASSLYKPGRGSNQPQHF
TRBV2,NA,TRBJ1-5,NA,TGTGCCAGCAGTTATATGGGGGATGCAAATCAGCCCCAGCATTTT,CASSYMGDANQPQHF
TRBV4-2,NA,TRBJ2-5,NA,TGTGCCAGCAGCCCCACCAGCGGTGGACAAGAGACCCAGTACTTC,CASSPTSGGQETQYF
TRBV28,NA,TRBJ1-5,NA,TGTGCCAGCGAGGGGGTCAATCAGCCCCAGCATTTT,CASEGVNQPQHF
TRBV28,NA,TRBJ2-7,NA,TGTGCCAGCAGTTTATACCGGGGCGAGCAGTACTTC,CASSLYRGEQYF
TRBV15,TRBD2,TRBJ2-3,once,TGTGCCACCAGCGGGGGGGCTAGCGGGAAGTCAGATACGCAGTATTTT,CATSGGASGKSDTQYF
TRBV7-3,TRBD2,TRBJ2-3,few,TGTGCCAGCAGCCCGGGGCTAGCGGGAGATACGCAGTATTTT,CASSPGLAGDTQYF
TRBV9,NA,TRBJ2-7,NA,TGTGCCAGCAGCGTAGGAAGTGGGGACGAGCAGTACTTC,CASSVGSGDEQYF
TRBV19,NA,TRBJ1-1,few,TGTGCCAGTAGTACCCCGCCTGGCAGGCAGAACACTGAAGCTTTCTTT,CASSTPPGRQNTEAFF
TRBV7-2,NA,TRBJ1-5,NA,TGTGCCAGCAGCTTAGGGTCTAGGGTGTATAGCAATCAGCCCCAGCATTTT,CASSLGSRVYSNQPQHF
TRBV6-6,NA,TRBJ1-2,NA,TGTGCCAGCAGCCGCGGAGGGTGGGAGGGCTACACCTTC,CASSRGGWEGYTF
TRBV30,NA,TRBJ1-1,NA,TGTGCCTGGTCTACGGGGGCGAACACTGAAGCTTTCTTT,CAWSTGANTEAFF
TRBV9,NA,TRBJ2-2,NA,TGTGCCAGCAGCGTATTAGGCTCCAACACCGGGGAGCTGTTTTTT,CASSVLGSNTGELFF
TRBV28,NA,TRBJ1-5,NA,TGTGCCAGCAGTTTACCGGGACATAGCAATCAGCCCCAGCATTTT,CASSLPGHSNQPQHF
TRBV5-1,TRBD2,TRBJ2-3,NA,TGCGCCAGCGGCTCGACCGGGACTAGCGGGAGTAGTAGCACAGATACGCAGTATTTT,CASGSTGTSGSSSTDTQYF
TRBV5-4,TRBD1,TRBJ1-2,few,TGTGCCAGCAGCTCCGGGACAGGGACCCAAAACTATGGCTACACCTTC,CASSSGTGTQNYGYTF
TRBV5-5,TRBD2,TRBJ2-1,once,TGTGCCAGCAGCCCTCTAGCGGGAGATCACAATGAGCAGTTCTTC,CASSPLAGDHNEQFF
TRBV18,TRBD1,TRBJ1-1,NA,TGTGCCAGCTCACCACCGACAGGGGGGACTGAAGCTTTCTTT,CASSPPTGGTEAFF
TRBV5-1,NA,TRBJ2-5,NA,TGCGCCAGCAGCTGGGGACTCGTTCAAGAGACCCAGTACTTC,CASSWGLVQETQYF
TRBV6-1,NA,TRBJ2-5,few,TGTGCCAGCATCCGAGCCGGGGGCGCAGGAGAGACCCAGTACTTC,CASIRAGGAGETQYF
TRBV29-1,TRBD1,TRBJ1-5,many,TGCAGCGTAGCGACAGGGACAAGCAATCAGCCCCAGCATTTT,CSVATGTSNQPQHF
TRBV28,TRBD2,TRBJ2-2,many,TGTGCCAGCAGTTTAAGCGGGAGAAACACCGGGGAGCTGTTTTTT,CASSLSGRNTGELFF
TRBV18,NA,TRBJ1-2,once,TGTGCCAGCTCACCACCACGTTCCCTGTTGGGTTTTGGCTACACCTTC,CASSPPRSLLGFGYTF
TRBV11-1,TRBD1,TRBJ1-1,NA,TGTGCCAGCAGCACCGGACAGGGGGCGGACACTGAAGCTTTCTTT,CASSTGQGADTEAFF
TRBV6-4,NA,TRBJ1-2,few,TGTGCCAGCAGCGGTTCTCGGGCGGGCGGCTACACCTTC,CASSGSRAGGYTF
TRBV28,TRBD2,TRBJ2-3,NA,TGTGCCAGCAGCATGGGACTAGCGGAGTTAGATACGCAGTATTTT,CASSMGLAELDTQYF
TRBV19,NA,TRBJ1-6,NA,TGTGCCAGTAGTATAGCCTTGGTAGTCGCCAATTTACCCCTCCACTTT,CASSIALVVANLPLHF
TRBV9,NA,TRBJ2-7,NA,TGTGCCAGCAGCGTGGGGACCCCCTACGAGCAGTACTTC,CASSVGTPYEQYF
TRBV28,NA,TRBJ2-1,NA,TGTGCCAGCAGCCGCCCCCAGGGATCCTACAATGAGCAGTTCTTC,CASSRPQGSYNEQFF
TRBV11-2,NA,TRBJ1-1,few,TGTGCCAGCAATGCGGGACTTATGAACACTGAAGCTTTCTTT,CASNAGLMNTEAFF
TRBV28,NA,TRBJ1-1,NA,TGTGCCAGCAGTCTCGGGGGGGATGGCACTGAAGCTTTCTTT,CASSLGGDGTEAFF
TRBV5-4,NA,TRBJ2-2,few,TGTGCCAGCAGCTTGGATGGGCGGTACACCGGGGAGCTGTTTTTT,CASSLDGRYTGELFF
TRBV6-1,NA,TRBJ1-2,many,TGTGCCAGCAGGGCCGGGCCAGAGATGGATGGCTACACCTTC,CASRAGPEMDGYTF
TRBV4-2,TRBD1,TRBJ2-1,NA,TGTGCCAGCAGCCAAACGGACAGGTACAATGAGCAGTTCTTC,CASSQTDRYNEQFF
TRBV6-1,NA,TRBJ1-1,NA,TGTGCCACCCAGGCTCCTCTCATGAACACTGAAGCTTTCTTT,CATQAPLMNTEAFF
TRBV27,NA,TRBJ2-7,few,TGTGCCAGCAGGCCGGGACCAGCCTACGAGCAGTACTTC,CASRPGPAYEQYF
TRBV7-9,TRBD2,TRBJ2-7,NA,TGTGCCAGCAGCTTGCAAGCGGGAGGCCCCTCCGCCGAGCAGTACTTC,CASSLQAGGPSAEQYF
TRBV19,NA,TRBJ2-7,NA,TGTGCCAGTAGCCCTAGAGGGACCTTGGCCTACGAGCAGTACTTC,CASSPRGTLAYEQYF
TRBV5-3,NA,TRBJ2-7,once,TGTGCCAGAAGCTTGGACGGCGGCAGGTGCAACGAGCAGTACTTC,CARSLDGGRCNEQYF
TRBV10-3,TRBD1,TRBJ2-7,few,TGTGCCATCAGTGAGTCGGAACAGGGGGCCCCCTACGAGCAGTACTTC,CAISESEQGAPYEQYF
TRBV20-1,TRBD1,TRBJ2-7,NA,TGCAGTGCGGGACAGAGCTACGAGCAGTACTTC,CSAGQSYEQYF
TRBV7-8,NA,TRBJ1-5,NA,TGTGCCAGCAGCTTAGGGGGTGGAGATAGCAATCAGCCCCAGCATTTT,CASSLGGGDSNQPQHF
TRBV5-6,TRBD1,TRBJ2-7,NA,TGTGCCAGCAGCCTAAGGACAGGGTCCTACGAGCAGTACTTC,CASSLRTGSYEQYF
TRBV2,NA,TRBJ2-7,NA,TGTGCCAGCAGTGAAGGGTCCCCGATGGGGGAGCAGTACTTC,CASSEGSPMGEQYF
TRBV6-6,TRBD2,TRBJ2-3,NA,TGTGCCAGCAGTTCGGGGACTAGCGGGACTGCAGATACGCAGTATTTT,CASSSGTSGTADTQYF
TRBV27,NA,TRBJ2-1,NA,TGTGCCAGCAGTTTAAGTTCCCTCAATGAGCAGTTCTTC,CASSLSSLNEQFF
TRBV29-1,NA,TRBJ2-4,NA,TGCAGCGTTGTTCGGGGGGCGCACATTCAGTACTTC,CSVVRGAHIQYF
TRBV7-9,NA,TRBJ2-2,NA,TGTGCCAGCAGTACATTCAGAACCGGGGAGCTGTTTTTT,CASSTFRTGELFF